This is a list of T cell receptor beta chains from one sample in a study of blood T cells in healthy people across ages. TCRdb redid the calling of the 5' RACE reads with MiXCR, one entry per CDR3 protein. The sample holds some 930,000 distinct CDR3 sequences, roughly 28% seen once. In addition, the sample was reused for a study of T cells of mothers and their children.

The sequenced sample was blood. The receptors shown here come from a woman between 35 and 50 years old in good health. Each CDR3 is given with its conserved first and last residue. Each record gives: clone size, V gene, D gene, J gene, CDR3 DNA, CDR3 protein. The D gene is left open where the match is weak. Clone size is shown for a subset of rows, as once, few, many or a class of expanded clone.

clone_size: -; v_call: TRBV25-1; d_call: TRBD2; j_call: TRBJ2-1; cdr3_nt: TGTGCCAGCAGTGATCAACGGGGGGGCCTATTTGGGGAGCAGTTCTTC; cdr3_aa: CASSDQRGGLFGEQFF
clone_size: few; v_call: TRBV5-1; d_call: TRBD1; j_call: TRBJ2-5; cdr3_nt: TGCGCCAGCAGCTACGGGACAGACCAAGAGACCCAGTACTTC; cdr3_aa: CASSYGTDQETQYF
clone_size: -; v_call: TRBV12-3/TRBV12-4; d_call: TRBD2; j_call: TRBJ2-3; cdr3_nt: TGTGCCAGCAGCCGACTAGCGGGGGGGAAGGCAGATGCGCAGTATTTT; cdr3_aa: CASSRLAGGKADAQYF
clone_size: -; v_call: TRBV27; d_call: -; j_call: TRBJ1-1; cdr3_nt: TGTGCCAGTAGTTATGTAAATTTTATGGGGAACACTGAAGCTTTCTTT; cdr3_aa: CASSYVNFMGNTEAFF
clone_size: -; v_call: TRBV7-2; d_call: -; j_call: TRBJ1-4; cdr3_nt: TGTGCCAGCAGCCCACAGGTTCTAGTTCGAACTAATGAAAAACTGTTTTTT; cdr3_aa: CASSPQVLVRTNEKLFF
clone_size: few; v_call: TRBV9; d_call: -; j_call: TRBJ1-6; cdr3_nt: TGTGCCAGCAGCAAAACGACAGTAGAGAATTCACCCCTCCACTTT; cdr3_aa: CASSKTTVENSPLHF
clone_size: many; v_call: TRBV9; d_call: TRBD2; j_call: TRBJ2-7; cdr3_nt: TGTGCCAGCAGCGATCAAGCGGGGCGGGAGCAGTACTTC; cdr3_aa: CASSDQAGREQYF
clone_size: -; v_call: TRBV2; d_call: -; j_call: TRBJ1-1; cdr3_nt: TGTGCCAGCAGTGAAGAGAAGAAGGAATTGCACACTGAAGCTTTCTTT; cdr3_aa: CASSEEKKELHTEAFF
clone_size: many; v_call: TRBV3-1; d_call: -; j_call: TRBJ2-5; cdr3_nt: TGTGCCAGCAGCCAATCACTCTCCCAAGAGACCCAGTACTTC; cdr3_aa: CASSQSLSQETQYF
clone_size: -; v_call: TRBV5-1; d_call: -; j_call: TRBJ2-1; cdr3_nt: TGCGCCAGCAGCGGGGGCCCCCAGGTGGGAGAGACCCAGTTCTTC; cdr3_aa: CASSGGPQVGETQFF
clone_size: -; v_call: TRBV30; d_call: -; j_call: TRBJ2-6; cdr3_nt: TGTGCCTGGAATAAAAGGGGCGTCGGGGCCAACGTCCTGACTTTC; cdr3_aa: CAWNKRGVGANVLTF